The T cell receptor beta chain under discussion was sequenced for a study of cytotoxic CD8 clonotypes in ibrutinib-treated CLL. Sequenced by immunoSEQ multiplex PCR; TCRdb stores in-frame clones only, minus some. The sample has roughly 250,000 clones, 70% seen once; the top ten hold about 16%. The CDR3 totals 13 residues. From germline, CDR1 is SEHNR and CDR2 FQNEAQ (reference sequence). Trimming cost V 2 bases and J 4 bases, with 6 bases left between them. This chain links TRBV7-9 with TRBJ1-5, with no clear D. Specimen: PBMCs, collected after 24 months of ibrutinib treatment. This clonotype was obtained from a human donor with chronic lymphocytic leukemia. CDR3 in amino acids: CASSLHRNQPQHF. CDR3 coding DNA: TGTGCCAGCAGCTTACACAGAAATCAGCCCCAGCATTTT.